This section outlines one T cell receptor (beta chain) sequence together with its context. This CDR3 has 16 residues. Germline values: CDR1 SGHTA, CDR2 FQGTGA. V lost 5 bases and J lost 7; bases outside the gene matches: 5. The data were taken from a study of cytotoxic CD8 clonotypes in ibrutinib-treated CLL. Here immunoSEQ multiplex PCR was the method, and the copy in TCRdb shows in-frame clones only, minus some. The repertoire includes roughly 180,000 clones, about 72% of them detected once, and 13% sits in the top ten. The starting material was PBMCs, obtained after 24 months of ibrutinib treatment. This chain connects TRBV7-3 to TRBJ2-1, with 16 bases identical to TRBD2. This clonotype was obtained from a human donor with chronic lymphocytic leukemia. The CDR3 coding sequence is TGTGCCAGCAGCCCGGGACTAGCGGGAGGGCGGAATGAGCAGTTCTTC. Translated: CASSPGLAGGRNEQFF.